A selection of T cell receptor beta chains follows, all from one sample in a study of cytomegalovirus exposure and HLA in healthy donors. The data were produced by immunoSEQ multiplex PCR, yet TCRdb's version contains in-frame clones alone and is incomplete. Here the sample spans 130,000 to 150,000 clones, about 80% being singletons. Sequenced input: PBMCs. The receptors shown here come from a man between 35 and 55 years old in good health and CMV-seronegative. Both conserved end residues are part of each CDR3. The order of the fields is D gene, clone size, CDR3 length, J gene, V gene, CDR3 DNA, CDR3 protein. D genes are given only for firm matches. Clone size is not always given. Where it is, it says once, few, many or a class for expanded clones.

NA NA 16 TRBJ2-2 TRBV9 TGTGCCAGCAGCCCCCAGGGAGGGGGGATCACCGGGGAGCTGTTTTTT CASSPQGGGITGELFF
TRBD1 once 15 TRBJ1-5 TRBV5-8 TGTGCCAGCACCCTAACAGGGGGGTGGGATCAGCCCCAGCATTTT CASTLTGGWDQPQHF
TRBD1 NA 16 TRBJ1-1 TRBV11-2 TGTGCCAGCAGCTTACCCACAGGGGGCGTAGGGACTGAAGCTTTCTTT CASSLPTGGVGTEAFF
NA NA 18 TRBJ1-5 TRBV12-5 TGTGCTAGTGCCTACGACGGGTTTGGACAGCGGATCAATCAGCCCCAGCATTTT CASAYDGFGQRINQPQHF
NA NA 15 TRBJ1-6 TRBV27 TGTGCCAGCAGTCCAGCGGGGATCCATAATTCACCCCTCCACTTT CASSPAGIHNSPLHF
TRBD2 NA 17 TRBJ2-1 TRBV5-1 TGCGCCAGCAGCTTGCTGGCTAGCGGGGGGAGCTACAATGAGCAGTTCTTC CASSLLASGGSYNEQFF
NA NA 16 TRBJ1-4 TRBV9 TGTGCCAGCAGCCCCACCCCGGGAGGGACCGGTGAAAAACTGTTTTTT CASSPTPGGTGEKLFF
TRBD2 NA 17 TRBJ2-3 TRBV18 TGTGCCAGCTCACCACGGTTAGCGGGGGGCCTCACAGATACGCAGTATTTT CASSPRLAGGLTDTQYF
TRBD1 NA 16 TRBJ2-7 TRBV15 TGTGCCACCAGCATGAGAGCCGGGACAGGGCGATACGAGCAGTACTTC CATSMRAGTGRYEQYF
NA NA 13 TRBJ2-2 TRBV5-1 TGCGCCAGCAGCTCGGACAGCTGGGGGGAGCTGTTTTTT CASSSDSWGELFF
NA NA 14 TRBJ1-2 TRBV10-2 TGCGCCAGCAATCAGGGGCAGGATAACTATGGCTACACCTTC CASNQGQDNYGYTF
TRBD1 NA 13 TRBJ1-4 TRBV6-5 TGTGCCAGCAGGTTTCAGGGGGATGAAAAACTGTTTTTT CASRFQGDEKLFF
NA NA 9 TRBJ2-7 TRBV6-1 TGTGCCAGCCACGGTGGGCAGTACTTC CASHGGQYF
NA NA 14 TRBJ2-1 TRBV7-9 TGTGCCAGCAGCTTAGTACTAGCATCCAATGAGCAGTTCTTC CASSLVLASNEQFF
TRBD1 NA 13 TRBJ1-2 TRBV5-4 TGTGCCAGCAGCCGGGACAGGGTGGGTGGCTACACCTTC CASSRDRVGGYTF
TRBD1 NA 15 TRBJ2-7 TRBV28 TGTGCCAGCAGTTTATGGGGACAGGAAACCTACGAGCAGTACTTC CASSLWGQETYEQYF
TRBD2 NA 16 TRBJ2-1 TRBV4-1 TGCGCCAGCAGCCATTCCTCGGGGGGCTCCTACAATGAGCAGTTCTTC CASSHSSGGSYNEQFF
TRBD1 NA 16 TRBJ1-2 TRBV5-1 TGCGCCAGCAGCTCCAATACCGGGACAGGGGGTAACGGCTACACCTTC CASSSNTGTGGNGYTF
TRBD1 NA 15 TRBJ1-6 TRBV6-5 TGTGCCAGCACCGCGGACAGGGCCCATAATTCACCCCTCCACTTT CASTADRAHNSPLHF
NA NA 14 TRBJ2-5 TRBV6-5 TGTGCCAGCAGTTACGACCGGGGTCAAGAGGCCCAGTACTTC CASSYDRGQEAQYF
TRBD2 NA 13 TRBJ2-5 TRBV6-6 TGTGCCAGCAGTTCCATAGCGGGGGAGACCCAGTACTTC CASSSIAGETQYF
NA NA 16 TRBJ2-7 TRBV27 TGTGCCAGCAGTTTATCGCCCGGGTCCCTCGCCTACGAGCAGTACTTC CASSLSPGSLAYEQYF
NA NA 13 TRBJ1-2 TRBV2 TGTGCCAGCCGCGCCGGGACAAACTATGGCTACACCTTC CASRAGTNYGYTF
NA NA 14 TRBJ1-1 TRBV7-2 TGTGCCAGCAGCTTAGCGCGCAGGGGCCTTGAAGCTTTCTTT CASSLARRGLEAFF
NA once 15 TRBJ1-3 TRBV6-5 TGTGCCAGCAGTTACTCGACCAGGACTGGAAACACCATATATTTT CASSYSTRTGNTIYF
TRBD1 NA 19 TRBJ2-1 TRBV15 TGTGCCACCAGCAGCCCGGGACAGGGTAATTTAAGGATACTCAATGAGCAGTTCTTC CATSSPGQGNLRILNEQFF
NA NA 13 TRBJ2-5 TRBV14 TGTGCCAGCAGCCACTTCCAGGGGTTCACCCAGTACTTC CASSHFQGFTQYF
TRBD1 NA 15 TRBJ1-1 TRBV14 TGTGCCAGCAGCATTAGAACAGGGGGTTACACTGAAGCTTTCTTT CASSIRTGGYTEAFF
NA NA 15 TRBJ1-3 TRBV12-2 TGTGCAAGTCGCTTAGCCGCAGGGACTGGAAACACCATATATTTT CASRLAAGTGNTIYF
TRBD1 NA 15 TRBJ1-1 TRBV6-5 TGTGCCAGCAGTTACAGGGGGCCGTCGAGCACTGAAGCTTTCTTT CASSYRGPSSTEAFF
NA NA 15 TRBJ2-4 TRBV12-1 TGTGCCAGCAGCCTAATCAGGGGAGCCAAAAACATTCAGTACTTC CASSLIRGAKNIQYF
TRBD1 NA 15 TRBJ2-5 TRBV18 TGTGCCAGCTCACCTACAGGGGGAGCCCAAGAGACCCAGTACTTC CASSPTGGAQETQYF
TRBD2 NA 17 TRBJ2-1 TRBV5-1 TGCGCCAGCAGCTTGGCCGGGAAGGCTAGCGGGGGAAATGAGCAGTTCTTC CASSLAGKASGGNEQFF
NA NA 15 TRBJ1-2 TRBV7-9 TGTGCCAGCAGTTCACTACGGCGGGGGAACTATGGCTACACCTTC CASSSLRRGNYGYTF
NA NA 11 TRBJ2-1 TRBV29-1 TGCAGCGTTACTCTTTTGGATGAGCAGTTCTTC CSVTLLDEQFF
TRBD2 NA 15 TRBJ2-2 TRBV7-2 TGTGCCAGCAGAACGACTAGCGGGGGGGCCCGGGAGCTGTTTTTT CASRTTSGGARELFF
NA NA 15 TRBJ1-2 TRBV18 TGTGCCAGCTCACCTCTGGGAGAGACTAACTATGGCTACACCTTC CASSPLGETNYGYTF
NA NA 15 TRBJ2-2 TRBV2 TGTGCCAGCAGTGTTGTGGCAGGAAACACCGGGGAGCTGTTTTTT CASSVVAGNTGELFF
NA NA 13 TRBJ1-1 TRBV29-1 TGCAGCGTTGAAGGGGCCCTGAACACTGAAGCTTTCTTT CSVEGALNTEAFF
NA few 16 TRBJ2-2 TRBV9 TGTGCCAGCAGCGTAGCTTCCAGGTTATCCACCGGGGAGCTGTTTTTT CASSVASRLSTGELFF
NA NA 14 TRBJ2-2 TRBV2 TGTGCCAGCCACGCCCGAGCGAACACCGGGGAGCTGTTTTTT CASHARANTGELFF
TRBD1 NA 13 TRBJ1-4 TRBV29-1 TGCAGCGTTGAGCAGGGGGCTAGTGAAAAACTGTTTTTT CSVEQGASEKLFF
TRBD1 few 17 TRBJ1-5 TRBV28 TGTGCCAGCAGTTTACGCCAGGGGGCCTTCTTCCATCAGCCCCAGCATTTT CASSLRQGAFFHQPQHF
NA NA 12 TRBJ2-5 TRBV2 TGTGCCAGCAGTGAAAACGGGGGTGTCCAGTACTTC CASSENGGVQYF
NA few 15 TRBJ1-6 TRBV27 TGTGCCAGCAGTCCATCGGGGGTGGGGATTTCACCCCTCCACTTT CASSPSGVGISPLHF
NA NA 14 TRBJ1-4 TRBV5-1 TGCGCCAGCTCCGAGGCCCCTATCAATGAAAAACTGTTTTTT CASSEAPINEKLFF
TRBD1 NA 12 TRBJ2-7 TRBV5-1 TGCGCCAGCAGCAAACAGGGGGCCGAGCAGTACTTC CASSKQGAEQYF
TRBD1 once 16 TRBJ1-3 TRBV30 TGTGCCTGGACCCGGGACAGTCTACTCTCTGGAAACACCATATATTTT CAWTRDSLLSGNTIYF
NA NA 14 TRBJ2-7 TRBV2 TGTGCCAGCAGTGAAGCGGCTTGGCTCCACGAGCAGTACTTC CASSEAAWLHEQYF
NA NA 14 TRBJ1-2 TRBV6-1 TGTGCCAGCGGGGGGGACCTTGCGGACTATGGCTACACCTTC CASGGDLADYGYTF
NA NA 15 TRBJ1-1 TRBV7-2 TGTGCCAGCAGCCCCCGAGGTGGGGGCTGGACTGAAGCTTTCTTT CASSPRGGGWTEAFF
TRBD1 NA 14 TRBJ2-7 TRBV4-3 TGCGCCAGCAGCCACGGACAGGGGTGGTACGAGCAGTACTTC CASSHGQGWYEQYF
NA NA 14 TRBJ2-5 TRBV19 TGTGCCAGTACTAACACTGGGGCGCCGGAGACCCAGTACTTC CASTNTGAPETQYF